A selection of T cell receptor beta chains follows, all from one sample in a study of CXCR3-negative and CXCR3-positive naive CD8 T cells. TCRdb re-called the 5' RACE reads and shows each CDR3 protein once, DNA omitted. This listing includes some 150,000 distinct CDR3 sequences. Sample: naive CXCR3+ CD8+ T cells from blood. Source of these receptors: a human donor in good health. Some clones in this sample may be carry-over from other donors' samples. CDR3s include the opening cysteine and the closing phenylalanine or tryptophan. The order of the fields is V gene, J gene, CDR3 protein.

TRBV29-1	TRBJ1-1	CSVGPYGTEAFF
TRBV29-1	TRBJ2-1	CSVEPALGYNEQFF
TRBV11-3	TRBJ2-7	CASSKTSGSYEQYF
TRBV29-1	TRBJ1-1	CSAPTALNTEAFF
TRBV6-6	TRBJ2-7	CASSQISGSYEQYF
TRBV23-1	TRBJ2-7	CASPGLRSSYEQYF
TRBV9	TRBJ2-3	CASSVTGRTDTQYF
TRBV6-1	TRBJ2-1	CASSQWVDEQFF
TRBV4-1	TRBJ2-5	CASSQDSTSRETQYF
TRBV7-3	TRBJ2-1	CASSLIGDNSGLAVYNEQFF
TRBV14	TRBJ2-3	CASSQRGSRATQYF
TRBV6-4	TRBJ1-1	CASSDGTGQAKAFF
TRBV28	TRBJ2-7	CASSTDRGLFEQYF
TRBV5-1	TRBJ2-7	CASSLALGTNYEQYF
TRBV7-9	TRBJ2-3	CASSITSGGLAGDTQYF
TRBV7-6	TRBJ2-2	CASTHSRDTNTGELFF
TRBV28	TRBJ2-1	CASSSWTHNEQFF
TRBV29-1	TRBJ2-3	CSVGMTTYFTDTQYF
TRBV13	TRBJ2-7	CASRTSGSSYEQYF
TRBV20-1	TRBJ1-2	CSARNRDSGYGYTF
TRBV4-2	TRBJ2-7	CASSQEQIPLSYEQYF
TRBV6-6	TRBJ2-7	CASSYSTGTGYEQYF
TRBV5-1	TRBJ2-2	CASSSTTGDLFF
TRBV29-1	TRBJ2-1	CSVVGLAGGHEQFF
TRBV12-3/TRBV12-4	TRBJ2-1	CASSLGGTYNEQFF
TRBV7-9	TRBJ2-7	CASSYVSSFYEQYF
TRBV12-5	TRBJ1-5	CASGLSLGGNQPQHF
TRBV12-3/TRBV12-4	TRBJ2-1	CASSLRQGPYNEQFF
TRBV7-9	TRBJ2-7	CASSPTASYEQYF
TRBV6-1	TRBJ2-1	CASMRYNEQFF
TRBV5-1	TRBJ2-7	CASSAPEETTGTGIYEQYF
TRBV28	TRBJ1-1	CASSLPDRADTEAFF
TRBV29-1	TRBJ2-1	CSVVGGGWGSSYNEQFF
TRBV24-1	TRBJ2-1	CATSDGLYGAYNEQFF
TRBV29-1	TRBJ2-1	CSVPGRTNEQFF
TRBV29-1	TRBJ1-1	CSVRGGSTEAFF
TRBV28	TRBJ2-2	CASSLPGGTGELFF
TRBV20-1	TRBJ2-2	CSAIRDPNTGELFF
TRBV5-6	TRBJ2-7	CASSSLGTNSYEQYF
TRBV10-3	TRBJ2-2	CAISESKLAGDDGPGELFF
TRBV4-1	TRBJ2-7	CASSQLAGGPLDEQYF
TRBV29-1	TRBJ2-3	CSVVWEGRADTQYF
TRBV7-9	TRBJ1-1	CASSLTGGATEAFF
TRBV28	TRBJ2-7	CASSSRLSPYEQYF
TRBV27	TRBJ2-1	CASSSPAESEGEQFF
TRBV7-8	TRBJ1-4	CASSGRDNDEKLFF
TRBV7-2	TRBJ2-7	CASSFGLVYEQYF
TRBV20-1	TRBJ1-1	CSARDGLGGRVEAFF
TRBV19	TRBJ1-1	CASSPGHLLNTEAFF
TRBV4-3	TRBJ2-7	CASSQDYGTGTYEQYF
TRBV12-3/TRBV12-4	TRBJ1-6	CASSLRTGRSYNSPLHF
TRBV10-3	TRBJ2-1	CAISEPGFNEQFF
TRBV19	TRBJ2-1	CASSIGERGYNEQFF
TRBV29-1	TRBJ2-7	CSVEETSGAYEQYF